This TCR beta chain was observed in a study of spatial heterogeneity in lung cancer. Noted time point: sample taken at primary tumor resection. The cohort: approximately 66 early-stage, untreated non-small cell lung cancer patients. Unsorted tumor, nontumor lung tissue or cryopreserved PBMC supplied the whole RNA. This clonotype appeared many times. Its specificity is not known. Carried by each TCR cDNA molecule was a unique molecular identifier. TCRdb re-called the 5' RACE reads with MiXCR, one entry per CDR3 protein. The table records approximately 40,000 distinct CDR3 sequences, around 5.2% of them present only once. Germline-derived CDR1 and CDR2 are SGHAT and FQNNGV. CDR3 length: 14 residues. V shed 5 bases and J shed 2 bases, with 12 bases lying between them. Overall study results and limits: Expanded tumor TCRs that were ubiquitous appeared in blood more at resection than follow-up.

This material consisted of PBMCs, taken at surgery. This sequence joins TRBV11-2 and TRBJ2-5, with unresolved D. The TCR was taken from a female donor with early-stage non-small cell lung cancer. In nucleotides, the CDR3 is TGTGCCAGCAGCGCGGTGGGGTTACAAGAGACCCAGTACTTC. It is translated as CASSAVGLQETQYF.